These 2 T cell receptor beta chains originate from one sample sequenced in a study of response to subunit inactivated influenza vaccine. TCRdb used MiXCR to reprocess the RT-PCR reads, holding one entry per CDR3 protein. The sample holds roughly 650,000 distinct CDR3 sequences; less than 15% are singletons and the top ten take roughly 7.6%. The starting material was PBMCs from blood, obtained less than 15 days before vaccination. The source is a man aged 45-60 years who received an inactivated influenza vaccine.

This chain uses TRBV6-2 or TRBV6-3 with TRBJ2-5, with no clear D. Trimming removed 7 bases from V and 7 bases from J, with 16 bases in between. The germline V gene has CDR1 MNHEY and CDR2 SVGEGT. This CDR3 contains 13 residues. The CDR3 nucleotides are TGTGCCAGCAACCCCACGGTCACTGGGACCCAGTACTTC. Translating it yields CASNPTVTGTQYF.

This sequence joins TRBV15 and TRBJ1-5, with TRBD1 as a possible D gene (5 bases). CDR1 is LNHNV and CDR2 is YYDKDF in the germline V gene (reference sequence). Trimming left V 7 bases short and J 0 bases short, with 7 bases between. The CDR3 is 13 residues long. The CDR3 protein is CATKGLSNQPQHF. The CDR3 nucleotides read TGTGCCACCAAGGGACTTAGCAATCAGCCCCAGCATTTT.